A selection of T cell receptor beta chains follows, all from one sample in a study of cytomegalovirus exposure and HLA in healthy donors. The table came from immunoSEQ multiplex PCR; TCRdb's copy has only in-frame clones and leaves some out. Of some 130,000 clones listed, roughly 70% were seen once; the top ten hold approximately 3.4%. Input material: PBMCs. The receptors derive from a man in his forties in good health and CMV-seronegative. CDR3s include the opening cysteine and the closing phenylalanine or tryptophan. A D gene is named only where the DNA matches it firmly. Expanded clones get a size class; other rows say once, few or many, or leave the size out.

clone_size: .; v_call: TRBV28; j_call: TRBJ2-7; d_call: .; cdr3_nt: TGTGCCAGCAGATATCCCCTGGGGGCGGACCAAAGGACTTTGCCTGAGCAGTACTTC; cdr3_aa: CASRYPLGADQRTLPEQYF
clone_size: .; v_call: TRBV6-6; j_call: TRBJ1-1; d_call: TRBD1; cdr3_nt: TGTGCCAGCAGCTCCGGGACAGGGATTTTATGGACTGAAGCTTTCTTT; cdr3_aa: CASSSGTGILWTEAFF
clone_size: .; v_call: TRBV29-1; j_call: TRBJ1-5; d_call: TRBD1; cdr3_nt: TGCAGCGCTGGACAGGGGAATCAGCCCCAGCATTTT; cdr3_aa: CSAGQGNQPQHF
clone_size: .; v_call: TRBV7-2; j_call: TRBJ2-1; d_call: .; cdr3_nt: TGTGCCAGCAGCTTTACTAGGGCAAATGAGCAGTTCTTC; cdr3_aa: CASSFTRANEQFF
clone_size: .; v_call: TRBV6-4; j_call: TRBJ2-7; d_call: TRBD2; cdr3_nt: TGTGCCAGCAGTGACTCGAAGGTCGCGGGAGGGGGCGACGAGCAGTACTTC; cdr3_aa: CASSDSKVAGGGDEQYF
clone_size: .; v_call: TRBV7-9; j_call: TRBJ2-7; d_call: .; cdr3_nt: TGTGCCAGCAGCCCCCGGGAGCATCCCTACGAGCAGTACTTC; cdr3_aa: CASSPREHPYEQYF
clone_size: .; v_call: TRBV19; j_call: TRBJ1-2; d_call: .; cdr3_nt: TGTGCCAGTAGTCCTGGACCTCCCGGGGTTGGCTACACCTTC; cdr3_aa: CASSPGPPGVGYTF
clone_size: .; v_call: TRBV4-3; j_call: TRBJ1-6; d_call: .; cdr3_nt: TGCGCCAGCAGCCCCGTGGGCCTATATAATTCACCCCTCCACTTT; cdr3_aa: CASSPVGLYNSPLHF
clone_size: .; v_call: TRBV5-1; j_call: TRBJ2-5; d_call: TRBD1; cdr3_nt: TGCGCCAGCAGCTTGGTGGGGACAGGGGGTGTGGGAGAGACCCAGTACTTC; cdr3_aa: CASSLVGTGGVGETQYF
clone_size: .; v_call: TRBV6-5; j_call: TRBJ2-1; d_call: TRBD2; cdr3_nt: TGTGCCAGCAGTTACACGGCTAGCGGGGGGAATGAGCAGTTCTTC; cdr3_aa: CASSYTASGGNEQFF
clone_size: few; v_call: TRBV4-1; j_call: TRBJ2-7; d_call: TRBD2; cdr3_nt: TGCGCCAGCAGCCAAGATTCCCTAGCGGGAGTGTACGAGCAGTACTTC; cdr3_aa: CASSQDSLAGVYEQYF
clone_size: few; v_call: TRBV7-2; j_call: TRBJ2-5; d_call: .; cdr3_nt: TGTGCCAGCATCGAGACTAGACAACAAGAGACCCAGTACTTC; cdr3_aa: CASIETRQQETQYF
clone_size: .; v_call: TRBV4-1; j_call: TRBJ2-3; d_call: TRBD2; cdr3_nt: TGCGCCAGCAGCCGATCGACTAGCGGGGGGCCAGATACGCAGTATTTT; cdr3_aa: CASSRSTSGGPDTQYF
clone_size: few; v_call: TRBV18; j_call: TRBJ1-5; d_call: TRBD1; cdr3_nt: TGTGCCAGCTCACAGGGACAGAGCAATCAGCCCCAGCATTTT; cdr3_aa: CASSQGQSNQPQHF